Listed here are 28 T cell receptor beta chains from one sample, sequenced in a study of early T cells in non-severe SARS-CoV-2 infection. Using its own MiXCR run on the 5' RACE reads, TCRdb lists one record per CDR3 protein. This sample has 46,000 or so distinct CDR3 sequences, with under 9.5% found just once. The sample taken for sequencing was whole blood. All receptors derive from an adult who was a healthcare worker with PCR-confirmed SARS-CoV-2 infection or an uninfected control (not recorded which).

As regards this clonotype: A much more abundant neighbour one base away suggests this may be a read error. The rearrangement uses TRBV14 and TRBJ2-3, with D maybe TRBD1 (6 bases). Germline CDR1 reads SGHDN; CDR2 reads FVKESK. CDR3 length: 14 residues. Trimming cost V 2 bases and J 2 bases, with 8 bases left between them. DNA of the CDR3: TGTGCCAGCAGCCAATACAGGGACACAGATACGCAGTATTTT. This codes for CASSQYRDTDTQYF.

This clonotype has a count of ten or more. The chain is built from TRBV18 and TRBJ1-1; D ambiguous. CDR3 size: 15 residues. Germline CDR1 is KGHSH and CDR2 is LQKENI. Trimming shortened V by 0 bases and J by 0 bases, and 8 bases separated the two germline ends. In nucleotides, the CDR3 is TGTGCCAGCTCACCACCAGCAGCGATGAACACTGAAGCTTTCTTT. Translating gives CASSPPAAMNTEAFF. Filled out from reference TRBV18 and TRBJ1-1, the complete variable domain reads NAGVMQNPRHLVRRRGQEARLRCSPMKGHSHVYWYRQLPEEGLKFMVYLQKENIIDESGMPKERFSAEFPKEGPSILRIQQVVRGDSAAYFCASSPPAAMNTEAFFGQGTRLTVV.

By share, this clonotype counts as medium-sized (0.01 to 0.1%). V is TRBV3-1 and J is TRBJ1-1; a weak D match, TRBD1 (6 bases). Germline values: CDR1 LGHDT, CDR2 YNNKEL (reference sequence). V was cut by 1 base and J by 4 bases, with 10 bases left in between. The CDR3 totals 14 residues. The CDR3 nucleotides are TGTGCCAGCAGCCAAGTAAGGGGGGGCACTGAAGCTTTCTTT. It is translated as CASSQVRGGTEAFF.

This clonotype was observed at least ten times. The rearrangement uses TRBV28 and TRBJ2-7, with 7 nucleotides matching TRBD1. The CDR3 spans 13 residues. The V segment lost 6 bases and the J segment 2 bases; nucleotides outside the gene matches: 4. Germline V gives CDR1 MDHEN, CDR2 SYDVKM. The CDR3 region is CASSRDSTYEQYF. In DNA, the CDR3 is TGTGCCAGCAGCCGGGACAGCACCTACGAGCAGTACTTC.

This clonotype came up many times. The chain couples TRBV6-1 to TRBJ2-4; D remains ambiguous. The V gene lost 6 bases and the J gene lost 5 bases, with 26 bases spanning the gap. CDR3 size: 18 residues. Germline CDR1 and CDR2: MNHNS and SASEGT. CDR3 DNA: TGTGCCAGCAGACTCGCCTTTGTTGAAGGGCTGGACCAAAACATTCAGTACTTC. It yields the protein CASRLAFVEGLDQNIQYF.

In this sample, this clonotype turned up a few times. The genes are TRBV11-2 and TRBJ2-7; 12 nucleotides agree with TRBD2. The germline V gene has CDR1 SGHAT and CDR2 FQNNGV. The CDR3 covers 14 residues. With V trimmed by 5 bases and J by 4 bases, 3 bases remained unmatched. DNA for the CDR3: TGTGCCAGCAGCCCGGGGACTAGCGGGTACGAGCAGTACTTC. As protein: CASSPGTSGYEQYF.

This clonotype was picked up a small number of times. The chain employs TRBV13 and TRBJ2-7; D may be TRBD2 (5 bases). The V and J ends lost 4 bases and 7 bases respectively, with 8 bases between them. Looked up from germline, CDR1 is PRHDT and CDR2 is FYEKMQ (reference sequence). The CDR3 is made up of 11 amino acids. The CDR3 loop reads CASSSPGEQYF. For the CDR3, the DNA is TGTGCCAGCAGCTCCCCGGGGGAGCAGTACTTC.

Notes on this clonotype: This may be a read error: a much more frequent sequence differs by one nucleotide. This sequence joins TRBV24-1 and TRBJ2-1; 12 nucleotides line up with TRBD1. Germline CDR1 KGHDR, CDR2 SFDVKD. V was pared by 0 bases and J by 10 bases, with 3 bases of the junction left unmatched. CDR3 length equals 15 residues. The CDR3 nucleotides read TGTGCCACCAGTGATTTGGGGGACAGGGGGCGAGAGCAGTTCTTC. Its protein is CATSDLGDRGREQFF.

This chain uses TRBV9 with TRBJ2-3; D possibly corresponds to TRBD2 (6 bases). CDR3 length: 11 residues. Trimming left V 4 bases short and J 10 bases short, with 10 bases between. Germline CDR1 is SGDLS and CDR2 is YYNGEE. The DNA of the CDR3 is TGTGCCAGCAGCCCCGGAGGGCCGCAGTATTTT. Translating gives CASSPGGPQYF.

The chain couples TRBV28 to TRBJ2-7; 8 nucleotides match TRBD1. The J segment lost 7 bases and the V segment lost 5 bases, leaving 16 bases of the junction unmatched. This CDR3 contains 16 residues. CDR1 and CDR2 from the germline V gene are MDHEN and SYDVKM. Here the CDR3 DNA reads TGTGCCAGCAGTCGCATGCCCATGGACAGGGTCGAGGAGCAGTACTTC. Its translation: CASSRMPMDRVEEQYF.

This clonotype was detected a few times. V gene TRBV7-2 combines with J gene TRBJ2-3; no definite D call. Germline CDR1 reads SGHTA; CDR2 reads FQGNSA. The CDR3 has 14 residues. Trimming removed 5 bases at V and 1 base at J, with 10 bases between. CDR3 nucleotide sequence: TGTGCCAGCAGCATCTACGGAGGCACAGATACGCAGTATTTT. This sequence encodes CASSIYGGTDTQYF.

The chain is built from TRBV6-5 and TRBJ1-3, with a tentative D call TRBD1 (5 bases). This CDR3 spans 15 amino acids. CDR1 and CDR2 (germline): MNHEY, SVGAGI. Deletions cut 6 bases from V and 2 bases from J, with 14 bases between. The CDR3 DNA reads TGTGCCAGCAGGAATTTGGTAGGGGCTGGAAACACCATATATTTT. As protein: CASRNLVGAGNTIYF.

The rearrangement uses TRBV19 and TRBJ2-4, with a tentative D call TRBD2 (7 bases). The CDR3 covers 12 residues. CDR1 and CDR2 (germline): LNHDA, SQIVND (reference sequence). V lost 8 bases and J lost 9, with 14 bases in between. The CDR3 region has the DNA TGTGCCAGTTTGACGGGGGGCGGCATTCAGTACTTC. Translated, it gives CASLTGGGIQYF.

This clonotype was detected only a few times. Here the CDR3 reads CASSQVDRRGEQFF. For the CDR3, the DNA is TGTGCCAGCAGCCAAGTAGATAGGCGAGGTGAGCAGTTCTTC. The V gene is TRBV3-1, the J gene TRBJ2-1, with unresolved D. CDR3 length equals 14 residues. Germline V CDR1 and CDR2: LGHDT, YNNKEL (reference sequence). The germline V and J ends were trimmed by 1 base and 9 bases, with 13 bases remaining between them.

There are many counts of this clonotype. The V call is TRBV7-9, the J call TRBJ2-3; 7 positions match TRBD1. The CDR3 has 14 amino acids. Germline CDR1 SEHNR, CDR2 FQNEAQ (reference sequence). V shed 1 base and J 4 bases; nucleotides not matched to a gene: 2. CDR3 amino acids: CASSLDRGSDTQYF. The DNA of the CDR3 is TGTGCCAGCAGCTTAGACAGGGGCTCAGATACGCAGTATTTT.

There are many counts of this clonotype. The chain employs TRBV29-1 and TRBJ2-7; TRBD1 matches 7 bases. Germline CDR1 reads SQVTM; CDR2 reads ANQGSEA. V dropped 2 bases and J dropped 4; count of bases not matched to a gene: 11. This CDR3 has 15 residues. CDR3 sequence (DNA): TGCAGCGTTGAAATAGGGGGCGCAAAACCGTACGAGCAGTACTTC. Translating it yields CSVEIGGAKPYEQYF.

This clonotype was seen a few times. The V and J genes are TRBV28 and TRBJ1-3; the match to TRBD1 covers 9 bases. CDR3 size: 19 residues. J gave up 0 bases and V 8 bases, and 17 bases lay outside the gene matches. Looked up from germline, CDR1 is MDHEN and CDR2 is SYDVKM. The CDR3 protein is CASSPGQGLGGYSGNTIYF. CDR3 in DNA: TGTGCCAGCTCTCCGGGACAGGGTTTGGGTGGATACTCTGGAAACACCATATATTTT.

This chain connects TRBV7-2 to TRBJ2-7; TRBD1 matches at 8 bases. The CDR3 is 15 amino acids. Trimming at V came to 5 bases and at J to 1 base, leaving 7 bases not matched to a gene. Germline V gene lookup returns CDR1 SGHTA and CDR2 FQGNSA. CDR3 in DNA: TGTGCCAGCAGCACCAAGACAGGGGTGTCCTACGAGCAGTACTTC. The encoded protein is CASSTKTGVSYEQYF.

The J gene is TRBJ2-1, the V gene TRBV4-3; the D is unclear. Looked up from germline, CDR1 is LGHNA and CDR2 is YSLEER. The V and J ends lost 0 bases and 13 bases respectively, with 16 bases between them. The CDR3 is 14 residues long. CDR3 region: CASSQDSVGLRQFF. Here the CDR3 DNA reads TGCGCCAGCAGCCAAGATTCTGTCGGCCTGAGACAGTTCTTC.

The chain carries TRBV6-6 and TRBJ1-3; no reliable D call. V was trimmed by 0 bases and J by 4 bases, leaving 4 bases between them. The CDR3 contains 13 residues. CDR1 is MNHNY and CDR2 is SVGAGI in the germline V gene (reference sequence). For the CDR3, the DNA is TGTGCCAGCAGTTACTCGTCCGGAAACACCATATATTTT. Its protein product is CASSYSSGNTIYF.

This clonotype was counted many times. V gene TRBV2 combines with J gene TRBJ1-5; D remains unclear. The germline V gene has CDR1 SNHLY and CDR2 FYNNEI. The CDR3 is 13 amino acids. Trimming stripped 3 bases from V and 6 bases from J, with 9 bases between. The CDR3 protein is CASSDIEVQPQHF. CDR3 sequence (DNA): TGTGCCAGCAGTGACATAGAGGTTCAGCCCCAGCATTTT.

This clonotype has a count of ten or more. The V call is TRBV12-3 or TRBV12-4, the J call TRBJ2-3, with 13 bases lining up with TRBD2. With 2 bases clipped from V and 4 bases from J, the junction kept 3 bases outside the gene matches. The CDR3 loop spans 16 amino acids. CDR3 nucleotides: TGTGCCAGCAGTTTAAGAACTAGCGGGGGGGCAGATACGCAGTATTTT. As protein: CASSLRTSGGADTQYF.

This chain connects TRBV28 to TRBJ2-2; D tentatively fits TRBD1 or TRBD2 (5 bases each). There are 15 residues in the CDR3. Per germline, CDR1 MDHEN and CDR2 SYDVKM. Trimming removed 6 bases from V and 6 bases from J, with 17 bases in between. CDR3 sequence (DNA): TGTGCCAGCAGGGCGCCGGGACGGGGCCCCGGGGAGCTGTTTTTT. Translated: CASRAPGRGPGELFF.

There are a few counts of this clonotype. V is TRBV5-6 and J is TRBJ1-6, with D unclear. This CDR3 has 15 amino acids. Germline V lookup: CDR1 SGHDT, CDR2 YYEEEE. V shed 4 bases and J shed 10 bases, with 18 bases lying between them. The CDR3 loop is CASSPLEDLNSPLHF. Written as DNA, the CDR3 is TGTGCCAGCAGCCCCCTGGAGGACTTGAACTCACCCCTCCACTTT.

The gene calls are TRBV11-2 and TRBJ2-5, with D perhaps assigned TRBD1 or TRBD2 (5 bases each). The CDR3 extends over 15 amino acids. Germline lookup yields CDR1 SGHAT and CDR2 FQNNGV. V lost 3 bases and J lost 4, with 15 bases in between. Here the CDR3 DNA reads TGTGCCAGCAGCTTTGGTCCCGGGACGGGAGAGACCCAGTACTTC. It codes for CASSFGPGTGETQYF. Using reference TRBV11-2 and TRBJ2-5 for the parts outside the CDR3, the full variable domain is EAGVAQSPRYKIIEKRQSVAFWCNPISGHATLYWYQQILGQGPKLLIQFQNNGVVDDSQLPKDRFSAERLKGVDSTLKIQPAKLEDSAVYLCASSFGPGTGETQYFGPGTRLLVL.

This clonotype was recorded a few times. V and J are TRBV5-8 and TRBJ2-2; 10 positions match TRBD2. CDR1 SGHTS and CDR2 YDEGEE come from the germline V gene. The CDR3 has 15 amino acids. Trimming at V came to 5 bases and at J to 6 bases, leaving 7 bases not matched to a gene. The CDR3, as DNA: TGTGCCAGCAGTCCGGGACTAGCGAGACCCGGGGAGCTGTTTTTT. This gives the protein CASSPGLARPGELFF.

There are many counts of this clonotype. The chain employs TRBV29-1 and TRBJ1-2; 7 bases are a match to TRBD1. CDR1 is SQVTM, CDR2 ANQGSEA, per germline. Losses at the gene ends were 3 bases for V and 4 bases for J; bases not matched to a gene: 5. CDR3 length: 13 amino acids. CDR3 protein: CSVDQQGTYGYTF. The CDR3 nucleotides read TGCAGCGTTGACCAACAGGGGACCTATGGCTACACCTTC.

In regard to this clonotype: One base away lies a much larger clone, so this may be a sequencing read error. The chain joins TRBV27 to TRBJ2-6; D is uncertain. The V gene's germline CDR1 is MNHEY and CDR2 SMNVEV (reference sequence). The CDR3 runs to 17 residues. The ends were cut back, 2 bases at V and 2 bases at J, with 13 bases in the middle. For the CDR3, the DNA is TGTGCCAGCAGTTTACGCTACAGTCTGACTGGGGCCAACGTCCTGACTTTC. It specifies CASSLRYSLTGANVLTF.